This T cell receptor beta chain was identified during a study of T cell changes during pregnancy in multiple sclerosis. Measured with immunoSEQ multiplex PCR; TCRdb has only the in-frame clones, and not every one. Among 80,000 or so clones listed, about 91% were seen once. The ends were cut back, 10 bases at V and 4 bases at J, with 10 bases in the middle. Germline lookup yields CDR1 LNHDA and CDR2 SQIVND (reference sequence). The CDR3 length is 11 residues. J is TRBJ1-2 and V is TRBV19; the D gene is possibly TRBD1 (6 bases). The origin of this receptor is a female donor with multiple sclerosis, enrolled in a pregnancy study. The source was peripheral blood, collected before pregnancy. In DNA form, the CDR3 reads TGTGCCACGGACAGCTCCTATGGCTACACCTTC. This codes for CATDSSYGYTF.